Sequencing of this T cell receptor (beta chain) was carried out in a study of cytomegalovirus exposure and HLA in healthy donors. Study-level information: An early release of data contained around 80 million unique TCRs, which came from HLA-typed donors. Study outcomes and limitations: In a later analysis, specific HLA alleles were associated with approximately 16,000 TCR beta sequences at a 0.05 false discovery rate. TCR beta V- and J-gene trimming was later associated with a missense DCLRE1C variant.

In this sample, this clone turned up a few times. Its matching antigen is unknown. PCR employed 60 Vbeta and 13 Jbeta primers. Assay used: immunoSEQ multiplex PCR; TCRdb lists only in-frame clones, some missing. This table holds some 140,000 clones, roughly 77% found once. Trimming took 0 bases from V and 3 from J, leaving 15 bases between them. The CDR3 spans 17 residues. Germline V gene sequence: CDR1 LGHNT, CDR2 FRNRAP. Regarding donors, all were healthy bone marrow donors. The chain uses TRBV12-5 and TRBJ2-1; the D is unclear. The clonotype originates from a man aged 25-45 years in good health and CMV-seropositive. Source material: PBMCs. The CDR3 loop is CASGLVFRAPNYNEQFF. Here the CDR3 DNA reads TGTGCTAGTGGTTTGGTATTCAGAGCGCCAAACTACAATGAGCAGTTCTTC.